The rows below give T cell receptor beta chains drawn from one sample of a study of human T cells and chemical hapten exposure. TCRdb re-analysed the RACE reads in MiXCR, keeping a single row per CDR3 protein. This repertoire shows a few hundred thousand distinct CDR3 sequences, roughly 6% found once; its top ten account for around 8%. The source material was whole blood, sampled in connection with sensitization to the hapten diphenylcyclopropenone (DPC). These receptor sequences come from a woman between 18 and 30 years old with alopecia areata. Some clones in this sample may be carry-over from other donors' samples. Each CDR3 is given with its conserved first and last residue.

j_call	v_call	cdr3_aa
TRBJ1-5	TRBV16	CASSQAGIPNQPQHF
TRBJ2-3	TRBV10-3	CAITRSEGLGETDTQYF
TRBJ2-1	TRBV11-1	CASSLAVSGGSYNEQFF
TRBJ1-4	TRBV7-8	CASTSGQGRQKLFF
TRBJ2-1	TRBV18	CASSSGTNSYNEQFF
TRBJ1-2	TRBV6-6	CASSAVDTTYGYTF
TRBJ2-5	TRBV5-1	CASSLGLGGPQETQYF
TRBJ2-2	TRBV11-2	CASSQRTGDTGELFF
TRBJ2-2	TRBV5-6	CASSLGSVITGELFF
TRBJ1-6	TRBV7-6	CASSLDGGVRNNSPLHF
TRBJ2-5	TRBV5-1	CASSSRSQETQYF
TRBJ2-3	TRBV2	CASSRRLAELSTDTQYF
TRBJ1-1	TRBV7-9	CASSFPVGAEAFF
TRBJ2-7	TRBV29-1	CSVGVGTYEQYF
TRBJ2-3	TRBV9	CASSFQGADTQYF
TRBJ2-7	TRBV6-1	CASSERFFGQGRVEQYF
TRBJ2-1	TRBV9	CASSRRAGGRYYEQFF
TRBJ1-4	TRBV20-1	CSASHTEEKLFF
TRBJ2-1	TRBV12-3/TRBV12-4	CASSLGAGPEQFF
TRBJ2-1	TRBV6-2/TRBV6-3	CASSYDWIYNEQFF
TRBJ1-1	TRBV12-3/TRBV12-4	CASRNEGSNTEAFF
TRBJ1-6	TRBV5-1	CASSLLGQASSYNSPLHF
TRBJ1-1	TRBV12-3/TRBV12-4	CASRTGGRNTEAFF
TRBJ2-3	TRBV4-2	CASSQDLRRASGGTDTQYF
TRBJ1-1	TRBV29-1	CSVDSGGTEAFF
TRBJ2-5	TRBV6-1	CASSAEYQETQYF
TRBJ2-7	TRBV12-3/TRBV12-4	CASSFYLGTHF
TRBJ2-5	TRBV4-2	CASSPTGERGSTEQETQYF
TRBJ2-5	TRBV11-2	CASSFSGGAGTQETQYF
TRBJ2-6	TRBV15	CATSSQPRATSGANVLTF
TRBJ1-5	TRBV20-1	CSAPDIPGNQPQHF
TRBJ2-3	TRBV6-2/TRBV6-3	CASSYSKGHQYSTDTQYF
TRBJ1-1	TRBV7-9	CASSLTSGPPDRVWTEAFF
TRBJ1-6	TRBV27	CASKSDENNSPLHF
TRBJ2-3	TRBV6-5	CASIGADTQYF
TRBJ1-1	TRBV28	CASSLSGRASAFF
TRBJ2-3	TRBV5-1	CASSWTGAISDTQYF
TRBJ2-2	TRBV3-1	CASRLQAGVGELFF
TRBJ1-1	TRBV5-6	CAGSSEGNTEAFF
TRBJ1-5	TRBV6-1	CASNWRNQPQHF
TRBJ2-6	TRBV14	CASSRPYGGPGANVLTF
TRBJ1-5	TRBV7-2	CASNNGGPGGNQPQHF
TRBJ1-1	TRBV7-9	CASSLNTGYSTEAFF
TRBJ1-4	TRBV20-1	CSATDRKENEKLFF
TRBJ2-7	TRBV12-3/TRBV12-4	CASSMTGANEQYF
TRBJ2-3	TRBV10-3	CAIRGENGPDTQYF
TRBJ1-1	TRBV28	CASSIGQSTEAFF
TRBJ2-5	TRBV4-2	CASSQDRRTSGGDTQETQYF
TRBJ2-3	TRBV24-1	CATSTGSDTQYF
TRBJ1-1	TRBV6-5	CASSYDAAGLNTEAFF
TRBJ1-5	TRBV6-2/TRBV6-3	CASRRVSHSNQPQHF